The following is a T cell receptor beta chain sequence with its context. This clonotype occurred a few times. Its antigen is currently not known. No base-level quality is on record; no much larger clone is a single base apart. Interpreted using the paper, the treatment or condition label stands for: in vitro stimulation with specific CMV peptide epitopes to enrich CMV-specific T cells. This record belongs to a study of T cell repertoires in cytomegalovirus infection (dated by TCRdb to between 2017 and 2020). For the study in its entirety: The peptide stimulations were aimed at well-studied HLA-B-restricted epitopes as well as recently identified HLA-C-restricted CMV epitopes, whose presentation resists viral immunomodulation. Donor HLA type was relevant to the analysis, as public TCR beta signatures indicated carriage of CMV infection together with the matching HLA type.

Sequenced using an Illumina HiSeq 1500. TCRdb reprocessing: public reads trimmed at Q25 with fastp, clones called with MiXCR, in-frame beta chains kept. A single entry per CDR3 protein holds the most common genes and DNA from its merged rows. The sample table records about 220,000 distinct CDR3 sequences; 38% of these occur just once. The ten top clones hold approximately 59% of the sample. Broad study findings and their caveats: Carriers of CMV infection plus the relevant HLA type were discriminated by the cumulative frequency of public TCR beta family members in the study cohort and in an independent roughly 400-donor cohort. In the ex vivo response, HLA-C-restricted CMV-specific TCR beta clonotypes were dominant, and in two of eight donors the single most frequent clonotype came from this HLA-C-restricted group.

From a lookup of the germline V gene, CDR1 and CDR2 are SGHTA and FQGTGA. The CDR3 starts with the cysteine, ends with the phenylalanine, and has 16 residues. Only the CDR3 DNA stays, 48 bases, in frame from base 1. Ends trimmed: V by 2 bases, J by 1 base; bases unmatched to a gene: 4. The clonotype was recovered from a human donor in good health (CMV status not recorded). Some clones in this sample may be carry-over from other donors' samples. Here the chain combines TRBV7-3 and TRBJ2-3; 9 middle bases align to TRBD2. The material sequenced was CD8+ T cells from cultured PBMCs, taken from culture after CMV antigen stimulation. The CDR3 protein sequence reads: CASSLVRGGRTDTQYF. At the DNA level, the sequence is TGTGCCAGCAGCTTAGTGCGGGGGGGACGCACAGATACGCAGTATTTT.